Shown below are 12 T cell receptor beta chains from a single sample sequenced in a study of tumor-infiltrating lymphocytes in primary liver carcinoma. RNA isolated from unsorted whole blood supplied the blood RNA, with germline DNA also extracted. The investigators made TCR beta cDNA from 400 to 550 ng total RNA, using a constant-region primer. Libraries for TCR beta were built through three nested multiplex PCR rounds, which together made up a slightly modified ARM-PCR procedure. TRBV1-TRBV30 forward primers paired with a C-beta reverse primer drove the first two PCR rounds, about 10 cycles each. One entry per CDR3 protein results from TCRdb running MiXCR on the multiplex PCR reads. The data hold 200,000 or so distinct CDR3 sequences, with less than 65% observed a single time. Material: peripheral blood. The origin of the receptors is a woman between 55 and 75 years old with primary liver carcinoma and hepatitis B virus infection.

In regard to this clonotype: A single base separates this from a much larger clone, so it may be a read error. V is TRBV6-5 and J is TRBJ1-2; 7 bases agree with TRBD1. This CDR3 contains 14 residues. The germline CDR1 and CDR2 sequences are MNHEY and SVGAGI. The CDR3 protein is CASSYGGGFYGYAF. DNA for the CDR3: TGTGCCAGCAGTTATGGAGGGGGCTTCTATGGCTACGCCTTC.

The chain carries TRBV11-3 and TRBJ2-1, with D unresolved. In germline, CDR1 is SGHNT, CDR2 YENEEA. Trimming shortened V by 5 bases and J by 9 bases, and 8 bases separated the two germline ends. There are 11 residues in the CDR3. This CDR3 is CASSLSCEQFF. The CDR3, as DNA: TGTGCCAGCAGCCTTAGCTGTGAGCAGTTCTTC.

Written as DNA, the CDR3 is TGTGCCAGCAGGTTATTAAGGGGGAGGAGCTCTGGGGAGCTGTTTTTT. It yields the protein CASRLLRGRSSGELFF. The J gene is TRBJ2-2, the V gene TRBV11-2, with D perhaps TRBD1 or TRBD2 (6 bases each). The CDR3 has 16 residues. CDR1 and CDR2 (germline): SGHAT, FQNNGV. Trimming pared 6 bases from V and 8 bases from J, leaving 22 bases between.

This clonotype was recorded many times. The gene calls are TRBV6-1 and TRBJ2-7; D remains unclear. Trimming took 6 bases from V and 7 from J, leaving 13 bases between them. The CDR3 totals 12 residues. Germline loops: CDR1 MNHNS, CDR2 SASEGT. The CDR3 protein is CASSQGGREQYF. CDR3 nucleotides: TGTGCCAGCAGCCAAGGTGGGCGGGAGCAGTACTTC.

In the case of this clonotype: A much larger clone lies a single base off, so this may be a read error. The chain joins TRBV6-1 to TRBJ2-3; D is ambiguous. V dropped 5 bases and J dropped 3 bases, with 12 bases sitting between them. CDR3 length: 14 residues. Germline loops: CDR1 MNHNS, CDR2 SASEGT. The DNA for the CDR3 is TGTGCCAGCAGTTTGAGTCTTACAACAGATACGCAGTATTTT. Translated, it gives CASSLSLTTDTQYF.

This clonotype is a singleton in its sample. The genes are TRBV7-9 and TRBJ2-3; 10 bases are shared with TRBD1. The J segment lost 4 bases and the V segment lost 2 bases, leaving 3 bases of the junction unmatched. The CDR3 consists of 15 residues. Germline V lookup: CDR1 SEHNR, CDR2 FQNEAQ (reference sequence). Here the CDR3 reads CASSLRDRGSDTQYF. The CDR3, as DNA: TGTGCCAGCAGCTTAAGGGACAGGGGCTCAGATACGCAGTATTTT. Variable domain in full (rest from reference TRBV7-9 and TRBJ2-3): DTGVSQNPRHKITKRGQNVTFRCDPISEHNRLYWYRQTLGQGPEFLTYFQNEAQLEKSRLLSDRFSAERPKGSFSTLEIQRTEQGDSAMYLCASSLRDRGSDTQYFGPGTRLTVL.

This clonotype has a count of ten or more. This chain joins TRBV6-1 and TRBJ2-7; maybe TRBD1 (7 bases). Germline V gene data show CDR1 as MNHNS and CDR2 as SASEGT. Trimming stripped 6 bases from V and 4 bases from J, with 13 bases between. This CDR3 contains 13 residues. CDR3 sequence reads: CASRKTGRYEQYF. The CDR3 nucleotides read TGTGCCAGCAGAAAGACAGGGAGGTACGAGCAGTACTTC.

This clonotype has just one count. At one boundary the junction diverges from the germline segment, which might be a read error. This chain links TRBV11-2 with TRBJ2-3; D perhaps matches TRBD2 (5 bases). The germline V gene has CDR1 SGHAT and CDR2 FQNNGV. CDR3 size: 17 residues. CDR3 coding DNA: TGTGCCAGCAGCCCTAAATCCGGGTCTTCTCATGGAGGAACGCAGTGTTTT. It encodes CASSPKSGSSHGGTQCF.

As regards this clonotype: Possible read error: a much larger clone is one base away. The missing conserved phenylalanine or tryptophan at the end of this CDR3 makes a read error likely. This chain links TRBV6-1 with TRBJ2-1, with a tentative D call TRBD1 (6 bases). The ends were cut back, 2 bases at V and 0 bases at J, with 8 bases in the middle. Germline values: CDR1 MNHNS, CDR2 SASEGT. The CDR3 contains 15 residues. CDR3 sequence reads: CASSEQGSSYNEQFL. The CDR3 nucleotides are TGTGCCAGCAGTGAACAGGGGAGCTCCTACAATGAGCAGTTCCTC.

Concerning this clonotype: Compared with germline, one end of the junction differs, possibly owing to a read error. The V gene is TRBV29-1, the J gene TRBJ2-7; D may be TRBD2 (5 bases). Germline V gives CDR1 SQVTM, CDR2 ANQGSEA. The CDR3 has 13 residues. The CDR3 region is CSLSSGPGNEQNF. The CDR3 DNA is TGCAGCCTCTCAAGCGGACCGGGGAACGAGCAGAACTTC.

Details on this clonotype: Without the conserved terminal phenylalanine or tryptophan, this CDR3 likely stems from a read error. The V call is TRBV7-8, the J call TRBJ1-1; no firm D call. CDR3 length equals 16 residues. The germline gives CDR1 SGHVS, CDR2 FQNEAQ. V lost 0 bases and J 5 bases, leaving 16 bases between the germline ends. CDR3 nucleotide sequence: TGTGCCAGCAGCTTAGCGTATGGTTTCTTTGGGACTGAAGCTTTCTTG. This translates into CASSLAYGFFGTEAFL.

Turning to this clonotype: A much bigger clone sits one base away, suggesting this may be a read error. CDR3 sequence: CASGVRQGPAGEQYF. DNA of the CDR3: TGTGCCAGCGGCGTACGACAGGGGCCGGCGGGGGAGCAGTACTTC. The chain recombines TRBV7-8 with TRBJ2-7; 8 bases match TRBD1. The V gene end was trimmed by 8 bases and the J gene end by 7 bases; junction bases not matched to a gene: 16. This CDR3 region has 15 residues. Germline V gene sequence: CDR1 SGHVS, CDR2 FQNEAQ.